The 17 T cell receptor beta chains in this list originate from one sample, sequenced in a study of CD4 T cells in relation to SARS-CoV-2 and coronaviruses. The method was immunoSEQ multiplex PCR; TCRdb's version includes in-frame clones alone and lacks a portion of them. The table includes some 38,000 clones, roughly 73% detected once. The antigens these receptors bind are not known. Sequenced sample: memory CD4+ T cells from PBMCs, cultured in vitro. Receptors were obtained from an adult with COVID-19.

The chain joins TRBV18 to TRBJ1-1; the D gene is possibly TRBD1 (6 bases). Trimming shortened V by 4 bases and J by 3 bases, and 12 bases separated the two germline ends. Germline CDR1 KGHSH, CDR2 LQKENI. There are 14 residues in the CDR3. The DNA for the CDR3 is TGTGCCAGCTCACGGGTCAGGGGAGACACTGAAGCTTTCTTT. Protein sequence: CASSRVRGDTEAFF. The variable domain in full, completed from reference TRBV18 and TRBJ1-1, reads NAGVMQNPRHLVRRRGQEARLRCSPMKGHSHVYWYRQLPEEGLKFMVYLQKENIIDESGMPKERFSAEFPKEGPSILRIQQVVRGDSAAYFCASSRVRGDTEAFFGQGTRLTVV.

This clone came up a few times. J is TRBJ2-1 and V is TRBV5-1; D is uncertain. The CDR3 is 16 residues long. V was shortened by 0 bases and J by 0 bases, with 10 bases between the two germline ends. From germline, CDR1 is SGHRS and CDR2 YFSETQ. The CDR3 sequence is CASSLVVVDSYNEQFF. In nucleotides, the CDR3 is TGCGCCAGCAGCTTGGTGGTAGTCGACTCCTACAATGAGCAGTTCTTC.

This chain uses TRBV15 with TRBJ1-6; D unresolved. Germline CDR1 reads LNHNV; CDR2 reads YYDKDF (reference sequence). Trimming took off 1 base at V and 0 bases at J, with 7 bases between the two ends. CDR3 length equals 16 residues. The CDR3 DNA reads TGTGCCACCAGCAGAGCCTTCAGCTCCTATAATTCACCCCTCCACTTT. Its protein product is CATSRAFSSYNSPLHF.

This clone was observed a few times. The chain carries TRBV3-1 (or the pseudogene TRBV3-2) and TRBJ2-1; 7 positions agree with TRBD2. The CDR3 is 14 residues long. CDR1 and CDR2 from the germline V gene are LGHDT and YNNKEL (reference sequence). V dropped 1 base and J dropped 6; count of bases not matched to a gene: 3. The DNA of the CDR3 is TGTGCCAGCAGCCAAGGGTCTAGCGGCAATGAGCAGTTCTTC. Translated, it gives CASSQGSSGNEQFF.

The gene calls are TRBV12-3 or TRBV12-4 and TRBJ1-1; tentatively, D is TRBD1 (6 bases). This CDR3 comprises 12 residues. V was cut by 6 bases and J by 6 bases, with 11 bases left in between. The CDR3 bases are TGTGCCAGCAGGACAGGAAGGTCTGAAGCTTTCTTT. Protein product: CASRTGRSEAFF.

The gene calls are TRBV30 and TRBJ1-1; 7 bases are shared with TRBD1. The CDR3 loop spans 14 amino acids. The junction had 9 bases not matched to a gene; V was cut back by 3 bases and J by 5 bases. Germline V gene lookup returns CDR1 GTSNPN and CDR2 SVGIG (reference sequence). The DNA for the CDR3 is TGTGCCTGGAGGACCGGACAGGCGGGGACTGAAGCTTTCTTT. It specifies CAWRTGQAGTEAFF.

This chain connects TRBV28 to TRBJ2-1; the match to TRBD2 covers 9 bases. The CDR3 runs 18 residues. Trimming cost V 3 bases and J 4 bases; bases outside gene matches: 13. Germline V CDR1 and CDR2: MDHEN, SYDVKM. As DNA, the CDR3 is TGTGCCAGCAGTTTGGGGTACGCCGAGCGGGAGGCGTACAATGAGCAGTTCTTC. Its protein product is CASSLGYAEREAYNEQFF.

J is TRBJ2-7 and V is TRBV14; D tentatively fits TRBD1 or TRBD2 (5 bases each). Deletions cut 0 bases from V and 5 bases from J, with 14 bases between. Germline V CDR1 and CDR2: SGHDN, FVKESK. The CDR3 covers 15 residues. DNA of the CDR3: TGTGCCAGCAGCCAAGATACCCGGGGCACCCACGAGCAGTACTTC. This codes for CASSQDTRGTHEQYF.

Only one count was recorded for this clone. V gene TRBV5-1 combines with J gene TRBJ2-5, with D maybe TRBD1 (8 bases). CDR1 is SGHRS and CDR2 is YFSETQ in the germline V gene. Trimming removed 2 bases at V and 3 bases at J, with 11 bases between. This CDR3 is 14 amino acids long. DNA of the CDR3: TGCGCCAGCAGCTTTACAGGGGGGGAAGAGACCCAGTACTTC. Residues: CASSFTGGEETQYF.

V gene TRBV6-5 combines with J gene TRBJ2-7, with 7 bases lining up with TRBD2. The CDR3 covers 15 residues. The germline V gene encodes CDR1 MNHEY and CDR2 SVGAGI. V dropped 8 bases and J dropped 4; count of bases not matched to a gene: 14. Here the CDR3 reads CASGAGSGPYYEQYF. CDR3 DNA: TGTGCCAGCGGCGCGGGTAGCGGGCCGTATTACGAGCAGTACTTC.

The CDR3 loop is CASSPGTSGRGGANIQYF. The CDR3 DNA follows: TGTGCCAGCTCACCAGGGACTAGCGGGAGAGGTGGGGCAAACATTCAGTACTTC. The V and J genes are TRBV18 and TRBJ2-4; TRBD2 agrees at 14 bases. With 2 bases clipped from V and 6 bases from J, the junction kept 9 bases outside the gene matches. CDR1 is KGHSH and CDR2 is LQKENI in the germline V gene. This CDR3 has 18 residues.

This clone turned up a few times. The chain couples TRBV25-1 to TRBJ2-2; 12 bases line up with TRBD2. The CDR3 consists of 17 residues. Trimming took 3 bases from V and 5 from J; bases not matched to a gene: 7. Germline V gene data show CDR1 as MGHDK and CDR2 as SYGVNS. In DNA form, the CDR3 reads TGTGCCAGCAGTGATCCCTCTAGCGGGAGGGGTACCGGGGAGCTGTTTTTT. Translated, it gives CASSDPSSGRGTGELFF.

The chain carries TRBV5-1 and TRBJ2-5, with 7 bases aligning to TRBD1. The V segment lost 5 bases and the J segment 1 base; nucleotides outside the gene matches: 8. The germline gives CDR1 SGHRS, CDR2 YFSETQ. The CDR3 has 15 amino acids. The CDR3, as DNA: TGCGCCAGCAGGGAGACAGGGCGAATCCAAGAGACCCAGTACTTC. This sequence encodes CASRETGRIQETQYF.

V is TRBV30 and J is TRBJ2-5; 11 bases match TRBD2. The CDR3 covers 14 residues. V trimming: 1 base; J trimming: 4 bases; junction bases outside the gene matches: 2. CDR1 is GTSNPN and CDR2 is SVGIG in the germline V gene (reference sequence). In DNA form, the CDR3 reads TGTGCCTGGAGTGCAGGACTAGCGGGAGAGACCCAGTACTTC. This codes for CAWSAGLAGETQYF.

The chain combines TRBV27 with TRBJ1-2; a possible D gene is TRBD1 (5 bases). V was clipped by 5 bases and J by 9 bases, with 16 bases between them. This CDR3 spans 13 amino acids. Germline CDR1 is MNHEY and CDR2 is SMNVEV (reference sequence). The CDR3 sequence is CASSPAGGLSYTF. For the CDR3, the DNA is TGTGCCAGCAGTCCTGCGGGGGGTTTGAGCTACACCTTC.

The V call is TRBV7-9, the J call TRBJ2-5; weak D call: TRBD2 (6 bases). Looked up from germline, CDR1 is SEHNR and CDR2 is FQNEAQ (reference sequence). The ends were cut back, 7 bases at V and 0 bases at J, with 18 bases in the middle. The CDR3 spans 16 residues. The CDR3 DNA reads TGTGCCAGCATCCAAGGGACCGCGGGATACCAAGAGACCCAGTACTTC. It encodes CASIQGTAGYQETQYF.

V usage is TRBV4-1 and J usage is TRBJ2-2; D is ambiguous. Looked up from germline, CDR1 is MGHRA and CDR2 is YSYEKL. This CDR3 is 18 amino acids long. The ends were cut back, 4 bases at V and 4 bases at J, with 22 bases in the middle. CDR3 residues: CASSPTLLLRIPTGELFF. In nucleotides, the CDR3 is TGCGCCAGCAGCCCCACCCTCCTTCTACGGATCCCCACCGGGGAGCTGTTTTTT.